These 6 T cell receptor beta chains were sequenced from one sample in a study of CD8+CD57+ T cells in acquired aplastic anemia. Genomic DNA served as template for TCR beta VDJ and CDR3 profiling. Each CDR3 protein is one row after TCRdb ran MiXCR on the reads. The profile shows some 140,000 distinct CDR3 sequences, 40% to 45% of them singletons. The sequenced material came from sorted CD4+, CD8+, or CD8+CD57+ T cells (not recorded which) from PBMCs. The receptors derive from a human donor in good health, serving as a control.

At least ten counts were recorded for this clonotype. This sequence joins TRBV20-1 and TRBJ2-5; TRBD1 aligns across 8 bases. This CDR3 spans 18 amino acids. The V and J ends lost 5 bases and 8 bases, in that order; junction bases with no gene match: 25. Germline CDR1 reads DFQATT; CDR2 reads SNEGSKA (reference sequence). Here the CDR3 reads CSAYPELRDRSTKRTQYF. The DNA of the CDR3 is TGCAGTGCTTATCCCGAGCTCCGGGACAGGAGTACCAAGAGAACCCAGTACTTC.

The J gene is TRBJ2-5, the V gene TRBV7-2; 9 nucleotides agree with TRBD1. The CDR3 has 14 amino acids. The germline V gene has CDR1 SGHTA and CDR2 FQGNSA. V gave up 5 bases and J gave up 3 bases; unmatched junction bases: 4. The CDR3 loop reads CASSEWTGEETQYF. In DNA form, the CDR3 reads TGTGCCAGCAGCGAGTGGACAGGGGAAGAGACCCAGTACTTC.

This chain joins TRBV12-3 or TRBV12-4 and TRBJ1-2, with unresolved D. The CDR3 totals 11 residues. With 5 bases removed from V and 8 bases from J, the gap between germline ends came to 9 bases. CDR3 coding DNA: TGTGCCAGCAGTAAGACGGGCGGCTACACCTTC. Translating it yields CASSKTGGYTF.

This clonotype was recorded a few times. The gene calls are TRBV7-2 and TRBJ1-4; TRBD1 is a possible D gene (5 bases). Trimming cost V 5 bases and J 10 bases, with 11 bases left between them. In germline, CDR1 is SGHTA, CDR2 FQGNSA. The CDR3 covers 12 residues. CDR3 region: CASSHPRGKLFF. Written as DNA, the CDR3 is TGTGCCAGCAGCCATCCAAGGGGAAAACTGTTTTTT. The full variable domain, completed using reference TRBV7-2 and TRBJ1-4, is GAGVSQSPSNKVTEKGKDVELRCDPISGHTALYWYRQSLGQGLEFLIYFQGNSAPDKSGLPSDRFSAERTGGSVSTLTIQRTQQEDSAVYLCASSHPRGKLFFGSGTQLSVL.

This clonotype has more than one count but fewer than ten. The J gene is TRBJ2-1, the V gene TRBV2; 11 nucleotides agree with TRBD1. The CDR3 has 14 amino acids. The V gene end was trimmed by 5 bases and the J gene end by 8 bases; junction bases not matched to a gene: 5. Germline CDR1 reads SNHLY; CDR2 reads FYNNEI. The CDR3 loop is CASSLGQGAYEQFF. CDR3 DNA sequence: TGTGCCAGCAGTCTCGGACAGGGGGCCTATGAGCAGTTCTTC.

This clonotype came up once. The CDR3 carries no conserved terminal phenylalanine or tryptophan, so it likely arises from a read error. The genes are TRBV2 and TRBJ2-3; the D is unclear. This CDR3 spans 15 amino acids. Germline lookup yields CDR1 SNHLY and CDR2 FYNNEI. For the CDR3, the DNA is TGTCCCAGCATCAACCTTCTTAGGGATAGGGATACGCAGTATCTT. It codes for CPSINLLRDRDTQYL.